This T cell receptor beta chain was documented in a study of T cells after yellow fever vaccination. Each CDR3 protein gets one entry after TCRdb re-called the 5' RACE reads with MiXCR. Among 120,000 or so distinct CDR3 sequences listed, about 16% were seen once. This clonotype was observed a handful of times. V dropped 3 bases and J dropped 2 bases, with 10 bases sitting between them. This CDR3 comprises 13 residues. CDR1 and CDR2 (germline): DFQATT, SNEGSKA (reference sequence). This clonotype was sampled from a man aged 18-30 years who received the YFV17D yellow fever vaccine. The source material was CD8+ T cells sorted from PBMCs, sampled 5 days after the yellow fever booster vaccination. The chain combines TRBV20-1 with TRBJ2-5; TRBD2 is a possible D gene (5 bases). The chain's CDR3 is CSASGEDQETQYF. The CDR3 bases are TGCAGTGCTAGCGGGGAAGATCAAGAGACCCAGTACTTC.